These 5 T cell receptor beta chains originate from one sample sequenced in a study of cytomegalovirus exposure and HLA in healthy donors. PCR primers comprised 60 Vbeta and 13 Jbeta primers. The table came from immunoSEQ multiplex PCR; TCRdb's copy has only in-frame clones and leaves some out. Of 200,000 to 250,000 clones in the sample, 82% were seen once. The sequencing sample was made of PBMCs. The receptors here all came from a middle-aged woman in good health and CMV-seronegative.

The chain uses TRBV2 and TRBJ2-1, with 9 bases fitting TRBD2. With 3 bases clipped from V and 2 bases from J, the junction kept 5 bases outside the gene matches. This CDR3 spans 16 amino acids. Looked up from germline, CDR1 is SNHLY and CDR2 is FYNNEI. The CDR3 spells CASSDPLAGTYNEQFF. The DNA for the CDR3 is TGTGCCAGCAGTGATCCCCTAGCGGGGACCTACAATGAGCAGTTCTTC.

The chain combines TRBV27 with TRBJ2-2; 12 bases map to TRBD2. The V gene's germline CDR1 is MNHEY and CDR2 SMNVEV (reference sequence). V lost 10 bases, J lost 0 bases, and 3 bases stayed unmatched. The CDR3 covers 15 residues. The CDR3 bases are TGTGCCAAATGGACTAGCGGGACGAACACCGGGGAGCTGTTTTTT. Translation: CAKWTSGTNTGELFF.

This rearrangement joins TRBV19 to TRBJ2-2; no firm D call. V gave up 6 bases and J gave up 6 bases, with 8 bases separating them. Germline assignment: CDR1 LNHDA and CDR2 SQIVND (reference sequence). This CDR3 has 12 amino acids. The CDR3 spells CASRLSPGELFF. In nucleotides, the CDR3 is TGTGCCAGTAGACTATCTCCCGGGGAGCTGTTTTTT.

Written as DNA, the CDR3 is TGTGCCAGCAATTCCGACGGGAGTAATGAGCAGTTCTTC. Residues: CASNSDGSNEQFF. J is TRBJ2-1 and V is TRBV2; TRBD2 is a possible D gene (6 bases). V was trimmed by 7 bases and J by 7 bases, leaving 14 bases between them. Germline CDR1 and CDR2: SNHLY and FYNNEI. The CDR3 sequence is 13 residues long.

The rearrangement links TRBV7-6 to TRBJ2-5; tentative D call: TRBD1 (7 bases). Trimming stripped 1 base from V and 1 base from J, with 16 bases between. The CDR3 has 17 residues. Per the germline V gene, CDR1 is SGHVS and CDR2 is FNYEAQ. The CDR3 protein is CASSLEEGDSIQETQYF. CDR3 nucleotide sequence: TGTGCCAGCAGCTTAGAGGAGGGGGACAGTATCCAAGAGACCCAGTACTTC.